This is a list of T cell receptor beta chains from one sample in a study of cytomegalovirus exposure and HLA in healthy donors. Measured with immunoSEQ multiplex PCR; TCRdb has only the in-frame clones, and not every one. The sample includes about 140,000 clones, approximately 82% of them seen just once. The source material was PBMCs. The receptors derive from a man in his forties in good health and CMV-seronegative. Each CDR3 is given with its conserved first and last residue. Fields, in order: V gene, clone size, D gene, J gene, CDR3 protein, CDR3 DNA. A D gene is named only where the DNA matches it firmly. For some rows the clone size is stated as once, few or many, or as a class when expanded; others skip it.

TRBV27	-	TRBD1	TRBJ1-4	CASSIIRDRGEKLFF	TGTGCCAGCAGTATCATCCGGGACAGGGGTGAAAAACTGTTTTTT
TRBV7-8	-	-	TRBJ1-2	CASSLGHPTANYGYTF	TGTGCCAGCAGCTTGGGTCACCCCACAGCTAACTATGGCTACACCTTC
TRBV11-2	-	-	TRBJ1-5	CASSLYGLSNQPQHF	TGTGCCAGCAGCTTATACGGTTTAAGCAATCAGCCCCAGCATTTT
TRBV10-3	few	-	TRBJ1-1	CAISESVTVKPTEAFF	TGTGCCATCAGTGAGTCTGTCACAGTAAAACCCACTGAAGCTTTCTTT
TRBV5-1	-	TRBD1	TRBJ1-2	CASSLDRGPGYTF	TGCGCCAGCAGCCTTGACAGGGGGCCTGGCTACACCTTC
TRBV23-1	-	-	TRBJ2-7	CASPMWGRRNEQYF	TGCGCCAGTCCGATGTGGGGGCGCAGGAACGAGCAGTACTTC
TRBV9	-	TRBD1	TRBJ1-6	CASSPRRGGTENSPLHF	TGTGCCAGCAGCCCCCGGAGAGGGGGGACAGAGAATTCACCCCTCCACTTT
TRBV6-1	once	-	TRBJ1-5	CASSSTGTNQPQHF	TGTGCCAGCAGTTCCACAGGGACCAATCAGCCCCAGCATTTT
TRBV6-1	-	-	TRBJ1-2	CASSAHGGNYGYTF	TGTGCCAGCAGTGCCCATGGCGGTAACTATGGCTACACCTTC
TRBV28	-	-	TRBJ1-1	CASSSPGMNTEAFF	TGTGCCAGCAGTTCCCCCGGGATGAACACTGAAGCTTTCTTT
TRBV5-1	few	-	TRBJ1-4	CASSSRGDSTNEKLFF	TGCGCCAGCAGCTCGCGGGGGGACTCAACTAATGAAAAACTGTTTTTT
TRBV30	-	-	TRBJ2-7	CAWSPRGHSYEQYF	TGTGCCTGGAGTCCCAGGGGTCACTCCTACGAGCAGTACTTC
TRBV5-1	-	-	TRBJ1-4	CASSLSGINEKLFF	TGCGCCAGCAGCTTGTCAGGGATTAATGAAAAACTGTTTTTT
TRBV10-3	-	-	TRBJ2-7	CAISEGAIYEQYF	TGTGCCATCAGTGAGGGGGCTATCTACGAGCAGTACTTC
TRBV11-2	-	-	TRBJ1-6	CASSLVRQENSPLHF	TGTGCCAGCAGCTTAGTCCGACAGGAGAATTCACCCCTCCACTTT
TRBV29-1	few	TRBD1	TRBJ1-5	CSVVDREGQPQHF	TGCAGCGTTGTCGACAGGGAAGGTCAGCCCCAGCATTTT
TRBV28	few	-	TRBJ2-1	CASSLADYNEQFF	TGTGCCAGCAGTTTGGCAGATTACAATGAGCAGTTCTTC
TRBV5-1	-	-	TRBJ1-3	CASSPDELYYGNSGNTIYF	TGCGCCAGCAGCCCCGATGAATTATACTACGGGAACTCTGGAAACACCATATATTTT
TRBV15	few	-	TRBJ2-3	CATSGGELGTDTQYF	TGTGCCACCAGTGGGGGCGAACTAGGCACAGATACGCAGTATTTT
TRBV6-5	few	-	TRBJ1-4	CASSYSRGSNEKLFF	TGTGCCAGCAGTTACTCGCGGGGCTCCAATGAAAAACTGTTTTTT
TRBV7-2	-	-	TRBJ2-1	CASSLSGNEQFF	TGTGCCAGCAGCTTATCGGGCAATGAGCAGTTCTTC
TRBV15	-	-	TRBJ2-6	CATSRTGQPFSGANVLTF	TGTGCCACCAGCAGGACCGGACAGCCCTTCTCTGGGGCCAACGTCCTGACTTTC
TRBV2	-	TRBD1	TRBJ1-5	CASRGTGYQPQHF	TGTGCCAGCAGGGGGACAGGGTATCAGCCCCAGCATTTT
TRBV28	-	-	TRBJ2-2	CASSTRQVPGELFF	TGTGCCAGCAGCACCCGACAGGTCCCCGGGGAGCTGTTTTTT
TRBV14	-	-	TRBJ2-7	CASSQDLVRGTYF	TGTGCCAGCAGCCAAGACCTAGTTAGGGGCACGTACTTC
TRBV14	-	-	TRBJ1-1	CASSILTEAFF	TGTGCCAGCAGCATTCTAACTGAAGCTTTCTTT
TRBV10-3	-	-	TRBJ1-1	CAISESPGKRDTEAFF	TGTGCCATCAGTGAGTCGCCAGGAAAGAGGGACACTGAAGCTTTCTTT
TRBV19	-	-	TRBJ2-5	CASSVTIQGWETQYF	TGTGCCAGTAGTGTCACTATACAGGGTTGGGAGACCCAGTACTTC
TRBV18	-	-	TRBJ1-5	CASSPGLRSQPQHF	TGTGCCAGCTCACCGGGGCTGAGGTCGCAGCCCCAGCATTTT